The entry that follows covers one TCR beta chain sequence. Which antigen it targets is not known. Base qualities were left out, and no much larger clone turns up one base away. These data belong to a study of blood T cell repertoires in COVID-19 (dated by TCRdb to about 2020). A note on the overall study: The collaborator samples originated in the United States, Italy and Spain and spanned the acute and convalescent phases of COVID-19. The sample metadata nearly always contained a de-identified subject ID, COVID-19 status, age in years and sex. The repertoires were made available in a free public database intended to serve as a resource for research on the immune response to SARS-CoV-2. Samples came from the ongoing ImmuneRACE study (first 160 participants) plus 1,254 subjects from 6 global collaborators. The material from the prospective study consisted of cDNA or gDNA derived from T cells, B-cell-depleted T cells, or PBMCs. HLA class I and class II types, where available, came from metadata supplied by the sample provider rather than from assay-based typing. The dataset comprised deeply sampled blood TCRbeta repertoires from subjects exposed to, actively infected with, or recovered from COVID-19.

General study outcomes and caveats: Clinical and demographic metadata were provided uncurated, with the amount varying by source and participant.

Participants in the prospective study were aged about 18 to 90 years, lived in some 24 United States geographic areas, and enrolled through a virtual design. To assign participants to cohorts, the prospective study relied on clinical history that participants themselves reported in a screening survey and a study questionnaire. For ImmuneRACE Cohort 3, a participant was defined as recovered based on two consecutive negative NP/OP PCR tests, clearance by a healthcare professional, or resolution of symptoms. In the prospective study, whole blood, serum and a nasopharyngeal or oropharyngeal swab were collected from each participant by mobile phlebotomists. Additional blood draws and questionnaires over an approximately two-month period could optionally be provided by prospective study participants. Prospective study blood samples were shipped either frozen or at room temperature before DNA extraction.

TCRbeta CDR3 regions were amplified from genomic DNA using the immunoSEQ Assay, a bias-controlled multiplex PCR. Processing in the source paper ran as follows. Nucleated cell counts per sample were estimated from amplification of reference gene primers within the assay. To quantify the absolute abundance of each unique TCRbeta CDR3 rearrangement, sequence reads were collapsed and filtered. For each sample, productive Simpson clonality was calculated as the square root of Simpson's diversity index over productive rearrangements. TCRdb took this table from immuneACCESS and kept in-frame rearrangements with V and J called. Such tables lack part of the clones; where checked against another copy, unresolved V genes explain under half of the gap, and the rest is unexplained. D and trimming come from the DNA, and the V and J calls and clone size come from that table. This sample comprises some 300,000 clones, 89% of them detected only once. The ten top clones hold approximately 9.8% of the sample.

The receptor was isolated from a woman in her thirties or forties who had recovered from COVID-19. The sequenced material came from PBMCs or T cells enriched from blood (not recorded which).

For the CDR3, the sequence is CASSTRTGGTGELFF. The sequence in DNA is TGTGCCAGTAGTACACGGACAGGGGGAACCGGGGAGCTGTTTTTT. The rearranged chain carries TRBV19 and TRBJ2-2, and 10 bases in between align with TRBD1. The germline V gene (reference sequence) specifies LNHDA as CDR1 and SQIVND as CDR2. Trimming takes 4 bases off V and 5 bases off J; junction bases not matched to a gene: 4. The CDR3 runs 15 amino acids, cysteine and phenylalanine included. Left in the record is the CDR3 DNA by itself, 45 bases read in frame from the first base.